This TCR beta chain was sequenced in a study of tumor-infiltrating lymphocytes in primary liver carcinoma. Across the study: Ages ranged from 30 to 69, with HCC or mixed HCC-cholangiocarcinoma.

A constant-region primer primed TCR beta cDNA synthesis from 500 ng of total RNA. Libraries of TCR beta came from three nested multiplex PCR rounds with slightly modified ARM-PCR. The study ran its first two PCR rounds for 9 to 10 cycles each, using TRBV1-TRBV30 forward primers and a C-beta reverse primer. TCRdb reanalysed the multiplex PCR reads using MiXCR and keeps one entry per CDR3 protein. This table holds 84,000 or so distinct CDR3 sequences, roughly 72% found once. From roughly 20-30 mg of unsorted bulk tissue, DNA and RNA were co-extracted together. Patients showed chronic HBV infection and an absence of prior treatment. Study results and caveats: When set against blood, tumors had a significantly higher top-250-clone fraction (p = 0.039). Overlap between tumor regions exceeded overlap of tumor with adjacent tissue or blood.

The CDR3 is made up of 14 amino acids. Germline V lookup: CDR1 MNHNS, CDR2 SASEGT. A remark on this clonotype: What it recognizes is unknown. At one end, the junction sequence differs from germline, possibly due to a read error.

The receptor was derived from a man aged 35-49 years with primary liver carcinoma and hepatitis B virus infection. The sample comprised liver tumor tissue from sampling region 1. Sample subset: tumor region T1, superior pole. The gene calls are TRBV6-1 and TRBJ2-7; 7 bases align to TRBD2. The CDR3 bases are TGTGCCGGCGACAGCGGGATATTATCCCACGAGCAGTGCTTC. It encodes CAGDSGILSHEQCF.